A selection of T cell receptor beta chains follows, all from one sample in a study of control samples from healthy donors and cancer patients. Assay used: immunoSEQ multiplex PCR; TCRdb lists only in-frame clones, some missing. The table for this sample gives 150,000 to 200,000 clones. Source material: blood. Receptors originate from a woman between 25 and 40 years old in good health. Each CDR3 is given with its conserved first and last residue. Fields, in order: D gene, J gene, V gene, CDR3 DNA, CDR3 protein. The D gene is left open where the match is weak.

>TRBD1|TRBJ2-7|TRBV10-3
TGTGCCATCAGCGGGACAGGGGGAGACTACGAGCAGTACTTC
CAISGTGGDYEQYF
>NA|TRBJ1-1|TRBV5-1
TGCGCCAGCAGCTTGACAGGACTAAACACTGAAGCTTTCTTT
CASSLTGLNTEAFF
>NA|TRBJ2-7|TRBV3-1/TRBV3-2
TGTGCCAGCAGCCAAGAGACAGCGACTACCTACGAGCAGTACTTC
CASSQETATTYEQYF
>NA|TRBJ1-2|TRBV30
TGTGCCTGGACGACAGGTCAGAACTATGGCTACACCTTC
CAWTTGQNYGYTF
>TRBD1|TRBJ1-1|TRBV7-2
TGTGCCAGCAGCCCCTCCAGGGGGCTCCGGACTGAAGCTTTCTTT
CASSPSRGLRTEAFF
>NA|TRBJ2-7|TRBV19
TGTGCCAGTAGTATAGTCGGGGACCCCTACGAGCAGTACTTC
CASSIVGDPYEQYF
>NA|TRBJ2-1|TRBV24-1
TGTGCCACCAGTGCCCAACTTACCCTCAATGAGCAGTTCTTC
CATSAQLTLNEQFF
>TRBD1|TRBJ2-7|TRBV4-2
TGTGCCAGCAGCCAAAGGCACAGGGGGAGCTCCTACGAGCAGTACTTC
CASSQRHRGSSYEQYF
>NA|TRBJ1-1|TRBV5-1
TGCGCCAGCAGCCTGGGAGGGAACACTGAAGCTTTCTTT
CASSLGGNTEAFF
>NA|TRBJ1-2|TRBV6-5
TGTGCCAGCAGTCCCGTGACAGGTTCGGGTGGCTACACCTTC
CASSPVTGSGGYTF
>TRBD1|TRBJ1-6|TRBV9
TGTGCCAGCAGCGATCCGGACAGGTCTAATTCACCCCTCCACTTT
CASSDPDRSNSPLHF
>TRBD1|TRBJ2-2|TRBV4-1
TGCGCCAGCAGCCAAGTCCAGGGGGTGTTCGGGGAGCTGTTTTTT
CASSQVQGVFGELFF
>TRBD1|TRBJ2-3|TRBV6-2/TRBV6-3
TGTGCCAGCAGTTACATGACAGGGGGAGCAGATACGCAGTATTTT
CASSYMTGGADTQYF
>NA|TRBJ1-5|TRBV19
TGTGCCAGTGGAAGGGGCTTATATCAGCCCCAGCATTTT
CASGRGLYQPQHF